The entry below gives a single TCR beta chain sequence along with its context. The record originates from a study of blood T cell repertoires in COVID-19. Background on the study: From the United States, Italy and Spain came samples of acute and convalescent COVID-19.

Trimming took off 7 bases at V and 8 bases at J, with 15 bases between the two ends. The CDR3 runs to 13 residues. Germline V gene data show CDR1 as MNHEY and CDR2 as SVGAGI. Those enrolled, adults aged 18 to 89 years, came from under 25 US areas. Recovery among Cohort 3 donors was established by two negative PCRs, clearance, or symptom resolution. The protocol was immunoSEQ multiplex PCR, while the TCRdb copy is restricted to in-frame clones and leaves out a portion. The sample consists of about 440,000 clones, about 90% of them appearing once. The chain couples TRBV6-5 to TRBJ1-5; D is ambiguous. Sample: PBMCs or T cells enriched from blood (not recorded which). The origin of this receptor is a man aged 18-30 years who had recovered from COVID-19. The CDR3 here is CASKSTPSEPQHF. The CDR3 nucleotides are TGTGCCAGCAAATCGACACCTTCAGAGCCCCAGCATTTT.